The following is a TCR beta chain sequence with its context. Antigen specificity is unknown. Peripheral blood came from all dose cohorts at three timepoints. Using immunoSEQ multiplex PCR, the repertoire was profiled, and TCRdb retains in-frame clones only, with some absent. The sample includes approximately 47,000 clones, about nine tenths of them seen just once. The data belong to a study of OX40 agonist ivuxolimab in advanced cancers. The wider study: Dose-escalation subjects each had hepatocellular carcinoma, melanoma, renal cell or head and neck cancer.

Study-level findings and limits: Low clonal expansion, among the lowest seen, marked partial responders at 0.1-3.0 mg/kg. On average, a greater number of expanded clones characterised CD8+ T cells relative to CD4+.

The starting material was CD4+ or CD8+ T cells sorted from blood, obtained in a trial of the OX40 agonist ivuxolimab. The sequence derives from an adult with an advanced solid tumor such as melanoma, head and neck, liver or kidney cancer.

Written as DNA, the CDR3 is TGCAGCGTTCTTCGACTAGCGGGAGGATCCGGGGAGCTGTTTTTT. Translated: CSVLRLAGGSGELFF. The rearrangement joins TRBV29-1 to TRBJ2-2, with 13 bases matching TRBD2. This CDR3 spans 15 amino acids. V lost 5 bases and J lost 6; bases outside the gene matches: 6. CDR1 and CDR2 from the germline V gene are SQVTM and ANQGSEA.